These 28 T cell receptor beta chains share one sample of origin, sequenced in a study of CD4 T cells in relation to SARS-CoV-2 and coronaviruses. The method was immunoSEQ multiplex PCR; TCRdb's version includes in-frame clones alone and lacks a portion of them. The repertoire consists of some 70,000 clones, with roughly 93% occurring once and the leading ten covering under 0.3%. Unexposed donor CD4+ T cells date from about 2011-2018, before the COVID-19 pandemic. Sequences were obtained from naive CD4+ T cells from PBMCs. Subset reported: naive CD4+ T cells isolated by negative enrichment. These receptors came from a human donor in good health.

The rearrangement joins TRBV5-4 to TRBJ2-3, with TRBD1 identical over 7 bases. Losses at the gene ends were 0 bases for V and 2 bases for J; bases not matched to a gene: 6. The CDR3 is made up of 16 amino acids. Per germline, CDR1 SGHNT and CDR2 YYREEE (reference sequence). CDR3 region: CASSLANRGTTDTQYF. The CDR3 coding sequence is TGTGCCAGCAGCTTGGCAAACAGGGGCACCACAGATACGCAGTATTTT.

V and J are TRBV7-8 and TRBJ2-3, with TRBD1 identical over 9 bases. CDR1 is SGHVS and CDR2 is FQNEAQ in the germline V gene. V was pared by 5 bases and J by 3 bases, with 3 bases of the junction left unmatched. The CDR3 length is 14 residues. This chain's CDR3 is CASSADRGTDTQYF. The CDR3 DNA reads as TGTGCCAGCAGCGCGGACAGGGGAACAGATACGCAGTATTTT.

The rearrangement uses TRBV12-5 and TRBJ1-2; D gene unclear. V was pared by 2 bases and J by 6 bases, with 10 bases between. The CDR3 spans 13 residues. Germline CDR1 reads LGHNT; CDR2 reads FRNRAP. Here the CDR3 reads CASGLWGTNGYTF. The CDR3 nucleotides are TGTGCTAGTGGTTTGTGGGGAACTAATGGCTACACCTTC.

The gene calls are TRBV19 and TRBJ2-7, with 10 bases identical to TRBD2. The CDR3 is made up of 16 amino acids. V was pared by 2 bases and J by 2 bases, with 6 bases of the junction left unmatched. Germline CDR1 and CDR2: LNHDA and SQIVND (reference sequence). The CDR3, as DNA: TGTGCCAGTAGTATATCTCTAGCGGGAGTGCCCTACGAGCAGTACTTC. Translated: CASSISLAGVPYEQYF.

This chain joins TRBV5-8 and TRBJ1-2; D ambiguous. Looked up from germline, CDR1 is SGHTS and CDR2 is YDEGEE. V was cut by 4 bases and J by 5 bases, with 18 bases left in between. The CDR3 is 15 amino acids. The chain's CDR3 is CASSRSGSALYGYTF. The CDR3 region has the DNA TGTGCCAGCAGCCGATCCGGGTCCGCCCTTTATGGCTACACCTTC.

V and J are TRBV5-1 and TRBJ2-7, with 15 nucleotides matching TRBD2. The CDR3 spans 16 residues. Germline trimming cut 4 bases from V and 3 bases from J; bases unmatched to any gene: 5. Germline loops: CDR1 SGHRS, CDR2 YFSETQ. The CDR3 reads CASSTGLAGGHYEQYF. CDR3 bases: TGCGCCAGCAGCACAGGACTAGCGGGAGGGCACTACGAGCAGTACTTC.

This chain connects TRBV9 to TRBJ2-1, with D uncertain. The CDR3 totals 16 residues. Trimming took off 3 bases at V and 3 bases at J, with 16 bases between the two ends. Per germline, CDR1 SGDLS and CDR2 YYNGEE. The CDR3 is CASSAGPPAGYNEQFF. The DNA of the CDR3 is TGTGCCAGCAGCGCCGGACCGCCGGCCGGCTACAATGAGCAGTTCTTC.

This clone was observed once. The V call is TRBV15, the J call TRBJ2-7, with a tentative D call TRBD1 (6 bases). V gave up 0 bases and J gave up 4 bases, with 7 bases separating them. CDR3 length equals 13 residues. Germline loops: CDR1 LNHNV, CDR2 YYDKDF (reference sequence). CDR3 in amino acids: CATSRDQGYEQYF. CDR3 bases: TGTGCCACCAGCAGAGATCAGGGGTACGAGCAGTACTTC.

The V call is TRBV28, the J call TRBJ2-7, with 10 bases that match TRBD1. V lost 2 bases to trimming and J lost 1 base; unmatched junction nucleotides: 5. The CDR3 spans 16 residues. Germline-derived CDR1 and CDR2 are MDHEN and SYDVKM. The CDR3 is CASSLQLDRGSYEQYF. CDR3 in DNA: TGTGCCAGCAGTTTACAGTTGGACAGGGGGTCCTACGAGCAGTACTTC. Based on the CDR3 plus reference TRBV28 and TRBJ2-7, the full variable domain is DVKVTQSSRYLVKRTGEKVFLECVQDMDHENMFWYRQDPGLGLRLIYFSYDVKMKEKGDIPEGYSVSREKKERFSLILESASTNQTSMYLCASSLQLDRGSYEQYFGPGTRLTVT.

The rearrangement uses TRBV27 and TRBJ1-2, with a tentative D call TRBD1 (5 bases). Germline values: CDR1 MNHEY, CDR2 SMNVEV (reference sequence). This CDR3 is built from 15 residues. CDR3 sequence: CTSGADAFSNYGYTF. The DNA of the CDR3 is TGTACCTCCGGGGCGGACGCTTTCTCTAACTATGGCTACACCTTC.

This clone was counted only a few times. V gene TRBV4-1 combines with J gene TRBJ1-5; the D is unclear. The germline V and J ends were trimmed by 2 bases and 7 bases, with 9 bases remaining between them. The CDR3 is made up of 13 amino acids. From germline, CDR1 is MGHRA and CDR2 YSYEKL. In DNA form, the CDR3 reads TGCGCCAGCAGCCAACTTTGGCGACAGCCCCAGCATTTT. This encodes CASSQLWRQPQHF.

This chain links TRBV28 with TRBJ2-7; 8 nucleotides line up with TRBD2. Unmatched junction bases numbered 9, after V lost 10 bases and J lost 7 bases. The CDR3 totals 12 residues. Germline values: CDR1 MDHEN, CDR2 SYDVKM. The CDR3 sequence is CATGGDSLEQYF. DNA of the CDR3: TGTGCCACCGGGGGGGACTCCCTGGAGCAGTACTTC.

The chain links TRBV2 to TRBJ2-5; 7 bases are shared with TRBD2. The junction had 7 bases not matched to a gene; V was cut back by 4 bases and J by 5 bases. The CDR3 totals 14 residues. Germline CDR1 and CDR2: SNHLY and FYNNEI. The CDR3 bases are TGTGCCAGCAGTGGACTAGCTGTAGGTGAGACCCAGTACTTC. Translation gives CASSGLAVGETQYF.

The J gene is TRBJ1-6, the V gene TRBV19; TRBD1 aligns across 7 bases. Germline V gene sequence: CDR1 LNHDA, CDR2 SQIVND (reference sequence). After removal of 7 bases from V and 8 bases from J, the junction contained 5 bases not matched to a gene. The CDR3 runs 13 residues. CDR3 DNA sequence: TGTGCCAGTACGACAGGGTGGGATTCACCCCTCCACTTT. This codes for CASTTGWDSPLHF.

The gene calls are TRBV3-1 (or the pseudogene TRBV3-2) and TRBJ2-3; 10 positions match TRBD2. CDR1 LGHDT and CDR2 YNNKEL come from the germline V gene (reference sequence). The CDR3 consists of 18 residues. The V and J ends lost 5 bases and 0 bases, in that order; junction bases with no gene match: 11. The CDR3 spells CASSERDSGGLSTDTQYF. In DNA form, the CDR3 reads TGTGCCAGCAGCGAGAGGGATAGCGGGGGGCTTAGCACAGATACGCAGTATTTT.

The genes are TRBV5-1 and TRBJ1-4; 7 nucleotides line up with TRBD1. Trimming cost V 8 bases and J 5 bases; bases outside gene matches: 15. The CDR3 spans 16 residues. CDR1 is SGHRS, CDR2 YFSETQ, per germline. The CDR3 DNA sequence: TGCGCCAGTTCTCCTCCAGGGGGACAGTGGAATGAAAAACTGTTTTTT. Translating it yields CASSPPGGQWNEKLFF.

V is TRBV27 and J is TRBJ2-7; 7 positions match TRBD1. Trimming took 6 bases from V and 11 from J; bases not matched to a gene: 13. The CDR3 is 13 amino acids. Looked up from germline, CDR1 is MNHEY and CDR2 is SMNVEV (reference sequence). CDR3: CASRRQGGRREYF. CDR3 in DNA: TGTGCCAGCAGAAGACAGGGTGGTCGACGAGAGTACTTC.

J is TRBJ2-4 and V is TRBV19, with D tentatively TRBD2 (5 bases). Germline V gene data show CDR1 as LNHDA and CDR2 as SQIVND (reference sequence). This CDR3 comprises 14 residues. V was cut by 3 bases and J by 4 bases, with 10 bases left in between. The CDR3 DNA reads TGTGCCAGTAGTATTAGACGGGAAAAAAACATTCAGTACTTC. The encoded protein is CASSIRREKNIQYF.

The chain joins TRBV5-4 to TRBJ1-2; 10 bases align to TRBD1. This CDR3 region has 14 residues. Germline V gives CDR1 SGHNT, CDR2 YYREEE (reference sequence). V was clipped by 2 bases and J by 8 bases; unmatched bases: 6. The CDR3 sequence is CASSLTTGGNGYTF. CDR3 nucleotides: TGTGCCAGCAGCTTAACGACAGGGGGCAACGGCTACACCTTC.

This chain connects TRBV18 to TRBJ2-3; D tentatively reads TRBD1 or TRBD2 (5 bases each). The CDR3 is 14 residues long. CDR1 is KGHSH, CDR2 LQKENI, per germline. V gave up 3 bases and J gave up 3 bases, with 10 bases separating them. CDR3 nucleotide sequence: TGTGCCAGCTCACCGCCGGGACCTACAGATACGCAGTATTTT. This codes for CASSPPGPTDTQYF.

The rearrangement links TRBV7-3 to TRBJ2-5, with TRBD2 as a possible D gene (6 bases). This CDR3 region has 14 residues. The germline gives CDR1 SGHTA, CDR2 FQGTGA. With 6 bases removed from V and 4 bases from J, the gap between germline ends came to 15 bases. The CDR3 coding sequence is TGTGCCAGCAGTGGGGGGAGTGCTGGAGAGACCCAGTACTTC. Translation: CASSGGSAGETQYF.

The J gene is TRBJ2-3, the V gene TRBV10-2, with D uncertain. Germline values: CDR1 WSHSY, CDR2 SAAADI. Trimming removed 0 bases from V and 5 bases from J, with 21 bases in between. The CDR3 is made up of 18 amino acids. For the CDR3, the DNA is TGCGCCAGCAGTGAGTCGACTCGGCCAGCCAACCTGGAAGATACGCAGTATTTT. Translated: CASSESTRPANLEDTQYF.

The V and J genes are TRBV5-6 and TRBJ2-7; unclear D gene. This CDR3 contains 12 residues. Between the trimmed V and J ends, which lost 1 base and 7 bases, there was a span of 9 bases. Looked up from germline, CDR1 is SGHDT and CDR2 is YYEEEE. The CDR3 DNA follows: TGTGCCAGCAGCTTGACTACGCGGGAGCAGTACTTC. Its protein is CASSLTTREQYF.

V gene TRBV19 combines with J gene TRBJ1-2; possible D gene TRBD1, 6 bases. This CDR3 has 16 residues. V was pared by 0 bases and J by 5 bases, with 16 bases between. CDR1 is LNHDA, CDR2 SQIVND, per germline (reference sequence). As DNA, the CDR3 is TGTGCCAGTAGTATAGATCTGGCAGGGGAAATGTATGGCTACACCTTC. It specifies CASSIDLAGEMYGYTF.

This sequence joins TRBV3-1 (or the pseudogene TRBV3-2) and TRBJ2-1; 11 bases agree with TRBD2. Looked up from germline, CDR1 is LGHDT and CDR2 is YNNKEL (reference sequence). V dropped 3 bases and J dropped 4; count of bases not matched to a gene: 5. The CDR3 length is 16 residues. The CDR3 DNA reads as TGTGCCAGCAGCCAGGCCACTAGCGGGGGTTACAATGAGCAGTTCTTC. Its translation is CASSQATSGGYNEQFF.

The V call is TRBV25-1, the J call TRBJ2-3, with D perhaps TRBD2 (5 bases). The CDR3 loop spans 13 amino acids. Germline CDR1 MGHDK, CDR2 SYGVNS. V dropped 8 bases and J dropped 5 bases, with 14 bases sitting between them. The CDR3 is CASGGSGRDTQYF. CDR3 in DNA: TGTGCCAGCGGCGGGTCAGGCAGAGATACGCAGTATTTT.

The chain recombines TRBV5-1 with TRBJ2-5, with no clear D. This CDR3 comprises 13 residues. Germline loops: CDR1 SGHRS, CDR2 YFSETQ. The ends were cut back, 0 bases at V and 3 bases at J, with 6 bases in the middle. CDR3 loop: CASSLERKETQYF. CDR3 nucleotide sequence: TGCGCCAGCAGCTTGGAAAGGAAAGAGACCCAGTACTTC.

The chain combines TRBV25-1 with TRBJ2-7, with D uncertain. This CDR3 has 14 amino acids. The germline V gene encodes CDR1 MGHDK and CDR2 SYGVNS. Deletions cut 6 bases from V and 4 bases from J, with 16 bases between. In nucleotides, the CDR3 is TGTGCCAGCAGCCCTCGACTTAACCGATACGAGCAGTACTTC. Translation gives CASSPRLNRYEQYF.